Each of the 19 T cell receptor beta chains below was sequenced from the same sample in a study of cytomegalovirus exposure and HLA in healthy donors. Both 60 Vbeta primers and 13 Jbeta primers went into the PCR. Repertoires were generated with immunoSEQ multiplex PCR, while TCRdb's copy carries only in-frame clones and drops some. The sample lists some 150,000 clones; around 80% were seen once. The source material was PBMCs. The receptors here all came from a woman aged 18 to 35 in good health and CMV-seronegative.

This clone occurred once. V usage is TRBV30 and J usage is TRBJ2-5; 10 bases line up with TRBD1. CDR3 length: 15 residues. Germline V gene lookup returns CDR1 GTSNPN and CDR2 SVGIG (reference sequence). V shed 2 bases, J shed 4 bases, and the junction held 7 bases outside the gene matches. CDR3 in amino acids: CAWSQGQGVGETQYF. The CDR3 nucleotides are TGTGCCTGGAGTCAAGGACAGGGGGTTGGAGAGACCCAGTACTTC.

The DNA of the CDR3 is TGTGCCACCGTGTATACAGGGGGTAACTATGGCTACACCTTC. The encoded protein is CATVYTGGNYGYTF. This chain links TRBV6-5 with TRBJ1-2; 8 nucleotides agree with TRBD1. Germline CDR1 MNHEY, CDR2 SVGAGI. This CDR3 is built from 14 residues. Trimming took 10 bases from V and 1 from J; bases not matched to a gene: 8.

The chain is built from TRBV5-1 and TRBJ2-7; TRBD2 matches 13 bases. The J call may be in error: the DNA end matches TRBJ2-1 better. From germline, CDR1 is SGHRS and CDR2 YFSETQ. The CDR3 sequence is 17 residues long. The CDR3, as DNA: TGCGCCAGCAGCCCTCGGACTAGCGGGGGTGGCCTGGATGAGCAGTTCTTC. Amino acids: CASSPRTSGGGLDEQFF.

The V call is TRBV5-6, the J call TRBJ1-4; 9 nucleotides line up with TRBD1. Germline CDR1 SGHDT, CDR2 YYEEEE. Trimming cost V 4 bases and J 7 bases; bases outside gene matches: 5. The CDR3 sequence is 14 residues long. The CDR3 loop is CASSTGQGGEKLFF. The CDR3 region has the DNA TGTGCCAGCAGCACGGGACAGGGAGGTGAAAAACTGTTTTTT.

This clone came up a few times. J is TRBJ1-3 and V is TRBV7-9; D not certain. This CDR3 is built from 12 residues. Germline V gene lookup returns CDR1 SEHNR and CDR2 FQNEAQ (reference sequence). V gave up 8 bases and J gave up 1 base, with 6 bases separating them. In DNA, the CDR3 is TGTGCCAGCTTTCAATCTGGAAACACCATATATTTT. Its translation is CASFQSGNTIYF.

This rearrangement joins TRBV19 to TRBJ2-3; D not certain. The CDR3 is made up of 16 amino acids. The ends were cut back, 6 bases at V and 1 base at J, with 17 bases in the middle. Per germline, CDR1 LNHDA and CDR2 SQIVND (reference sequence). The CDR3, as DNA: TGTGCCAGTAGGCCAACGGCGGCCAGAGGCACAGATACGCAGTATTTT. Its protein product is CASRPTAARGTDTQYF.

The V call is TRBV6-1, the J call TRBJ2-6; weak D call: TRBD1 (6 bases). The CDR3 has 16 residues. With 1 base removed from V and 2 bases from J, the gap between germline ends came to 9 bases. The V gene's germline CDR1 is MNHNS and CDR2 SASEGT. The CDR3: CASSEGTVPGANVLTF. CDR3 coding DNA: TGTGCCAGCAGTGAAGGGACAGTCCCTGGGGCCAACGTCCTGACTTTC.

The genes are TRBV2 and TRBJ2-7; TRBD1 agrees at 7 bases. V lost 6 bases and J lost 0; bases outside the gene matches: 8. Germline-derived CDR1 and CDR2 are SNHLY and FYNNEI. This CDR3 is built from 15 residues. The CDR3 reads CASRPADRTSYEQYF. The CDR3 nucleotides are TGTGCCAGCAGGCCGGCGGACAGGACCTCCTACGAGCAGTACTTC. The full variable domain, rest sourced from reference TRBV2 and TRBJ2-7, is EPEVTQTPSHQVTQMGQEVILRCVPISNHLYFYWYRQILGQKVEFLVSFYNNEISEKSEIFDDQFSVERPDGSNFTLKIRSTKLEDSAMYFCASRPADRTSYEQYFGPGTRLTVT.

The V call is TRBV15, the J call TRBJ1-2, with D unresolved. The V gene's germline CDR1 is LNHNV and CDR2 YYDKDF (reference sequence). The CDR3 sequence is 16 residues long. V lost 1 base, J lost 8 bases, and 20 bases lay in between. This CDR3 reads CATSRGRGRSSGGYTF. CDR3 DNA sequence: TGTGCCACCAGCAGAGGACGAGGCAGATCATCGGGGGGCTACACCTTC.

This sequence joins TRBV4-2 and TRBJ2-5; tentatively, D is TRBD2 (6 bases). The CDR3 contains 15 residues. V was clipped by 3 bases and J by 4 bases, with 15 bases between them. Germline V gives CDR1 LGHNA, CDR2 YNFKEQ. The CDR3 nucleotides read TGTGCCAGCAGCCAGGCCTCGGGGGTGGGAGAGACCCAGTACTTC. Its protein is CASSQASGVGETQYF.

This chain links TRBV30 with TRBJ1-6, with D perhaps TRBD1 (5 bases). The ends were cut back, 3 bases at V and 7 bases at J, with 13 bases in the middle. Germline CDR1 reads GTSNPN; CDR2 reads SVGIG (reference sequence). This CDR3 has 14 residues. The CDR3 protein is CAWRKGYRNSPLHF. As DNA, the CDR3 is TGTGCCTGGAGAAAGGGGTATCGGAATTCACCCCTCCACTTT.

The chain couples TRBV19 to TRBJ2-2; D is unresolved. V was trimmed by 3 bases and J by 1 base, leaving 12 bases between them. The CDR3 is 16 amino acids. Germline assignment: CDR1 LNHDA and CDR2 SQIVND (reference sequence). CDR3 sequence: CASSMRSTGNTGELFF. DNA for the CDR3: TGTGCCAGTAGTATGCGATCGACGGGGAACACCGGGGAGCTGTTTTTT.

The chain carries TRBV11-3 and TRBJ1-1, with D possibly TRBD1 on 6 matching bases. V was cut by 5 bases and J by 4 bases, with 20 bases left in between. The CDR3 totals 16 residues. CDR1 and CDR2 (germline): SGHNT, YENEEA. Here the CDR3 DNA reads TGTGCCAGCAGCCAAAGGGGGAGGGAAAGGGGCACTGAAGCTTTCTTT. Encoded protein: CASSQRGRERGTEAFF.

In this sample, this clone turned up once. The gene calls are TRBV28 and TRBJ1-1, with D uncertain. The CDR3 is 15 amino acids. The V and J ends lost 5 bases and 3 bases respectively, with 16 bases between them. Germline assignment: CDR1 MDHEN and CDR2 SYDVKM. CDR3 sequence (DNA): TGTGCCAGCAGTCTGATTCCGGTGGGAGACACTGAAGCTTTCTTT. The encoded protein is CASSLIPVGDTEAFF.

The chain joins TRBV4-1 to TRBJ1-2, with a weak D call TRBD1 (6 bases). This CDR3 contains 16 residues. Trimming removed 0 bases from V and 0 bases from J, with 11 bases in between. Germline CDR1 and CDR2: MGHRA and YSYEKL. CDR3 nucleotide sequence: TGCGCCAGCAGCCAAGATACACAGGGCACTAACTATGGCTACACCTTC. Its translation is CASSQDTQGTNYGYTF.

The sample holds one count of this clone. The chain couples TRBV5-5 to TRBJ1-1; perhaps TRBD1 as D (5 bases). Germline V CDR1 and CDR2: SGHKS, YYEKEE (reference sequence). CDR3 length equals 15 residues. V gave up 4 bases and J gave up 0 bases, with 13 bases separating them. The CDR3 here is CASSISRVVNTEAFF. As DNA, the CDR3 is TGTGCCAGCAGCATATCCAGGGTAGTGAACACTGAAGCTTTCTTT.

The rearrangement uses TRBV4-1 and TRBJ1-1; D gene ambiguous. This CDR3 has 16 amino acids. Trimming stripped 4 bases from V and 0 bases from J, with 15 bases between. In germline, CDR1 is MGHRA, CDR2 YSYEKL. CDR3 sequence (DNA): TGCGCCAGCAGCCCCATCGGCCGGGAGATGAACACTGAAGCTTTCTTT. It yields the protein CASSPIGREMNTEAFF.

The chain combines TRBV19 with TRBJ1-5, with D unresolved. The ends were cut back, 6 bases at V and 2 bases at J, with 14 bases in the middle. This CDR3 region has 15 residues. Per the germline V gene, CDR1 is LNHDA and CDR2 is SQIVND (reference sequence). CDR3 amino acids: CASRPEQVGNQPQHF. In DNA, the CDR3 is TGTGCCAGTAGACCCGAGCAAGTGGGCAATCAGCCCCAGCATTTT.

The genes are TRBV28 and TRBJ1-1; 7 bases are shared with TRBD1. V lost 3 bases to trimming and J lost 0 bases; unmatched junction nucleotides: 7. Germline V gives CDR1 MDHEN, CDR2 SYDVKM. The CDR3 covers 16 residues. The CDR3 DNA follows: TGTGCCAGCAGTTTCTCGGACAGGAGAATGAACACTGAAGCTTTCTTT. Residues: CASSFSDRRMNTEAFF.